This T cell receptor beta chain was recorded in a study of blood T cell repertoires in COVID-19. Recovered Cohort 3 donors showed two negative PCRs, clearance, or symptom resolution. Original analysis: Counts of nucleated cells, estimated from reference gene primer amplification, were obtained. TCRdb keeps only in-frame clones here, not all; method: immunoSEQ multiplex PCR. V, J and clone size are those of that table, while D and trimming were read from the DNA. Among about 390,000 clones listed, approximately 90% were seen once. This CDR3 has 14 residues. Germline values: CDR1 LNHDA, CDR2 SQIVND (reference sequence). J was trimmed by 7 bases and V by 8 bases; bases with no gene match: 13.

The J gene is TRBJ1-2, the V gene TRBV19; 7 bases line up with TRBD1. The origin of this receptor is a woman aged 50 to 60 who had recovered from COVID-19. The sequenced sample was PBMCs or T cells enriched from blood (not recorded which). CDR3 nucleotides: TGTGCCAGTGTCGACAGGGCGAAACCCCTTGGCTACACCTTC. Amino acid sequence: CASVDRAKPLGYTF.